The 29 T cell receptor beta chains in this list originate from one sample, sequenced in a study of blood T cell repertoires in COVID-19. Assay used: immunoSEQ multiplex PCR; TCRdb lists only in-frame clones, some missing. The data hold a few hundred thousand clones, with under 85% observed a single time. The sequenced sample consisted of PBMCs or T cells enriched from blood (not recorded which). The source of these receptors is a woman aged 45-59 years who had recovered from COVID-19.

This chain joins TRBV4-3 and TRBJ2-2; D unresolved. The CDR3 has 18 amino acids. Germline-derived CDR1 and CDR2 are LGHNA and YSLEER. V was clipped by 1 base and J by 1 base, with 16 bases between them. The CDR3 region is CASSQAPLGFKNTGELFF. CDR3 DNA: TGCGCCAGCAGCCAAGCTCCGCTCGGTTTTAAGAACACCGGGGAGCTGTTTTTT.

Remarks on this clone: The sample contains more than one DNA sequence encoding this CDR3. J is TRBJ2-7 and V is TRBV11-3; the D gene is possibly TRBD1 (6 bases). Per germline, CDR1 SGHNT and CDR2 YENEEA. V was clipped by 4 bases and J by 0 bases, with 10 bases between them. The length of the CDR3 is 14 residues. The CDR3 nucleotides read TGTGCCAGCAGCTCGGACAGCCACTCCTACGAGCAGTACTTC. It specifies CASSSDSHSYEQYF.

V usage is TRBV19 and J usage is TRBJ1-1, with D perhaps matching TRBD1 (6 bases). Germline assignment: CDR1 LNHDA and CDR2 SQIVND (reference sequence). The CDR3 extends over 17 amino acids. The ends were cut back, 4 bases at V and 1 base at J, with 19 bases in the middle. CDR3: CASSKGGAEPRNTEAFF. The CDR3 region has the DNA TGTGCCAGTAGTAAGGGGGGGGCCGAACCGCGGAACACTGAAGCTTTCTTT.

CDR3 protein: CASSPGTVNEKLFF. As DNA, the CDR3 is TGTGCCAGCAGCCCCGGGACAGTCAATGAAAAACTGTTTTTT. The V and J genes are TRBV7-8 and TRBJ1-4, with TRBD1 matching 7 bases. After removal of 5 bases from V and 5 bases from J, the junction contained 5 bases not matched to a gene. The CDR3 has 14 residues. The germline V gene has CDR1 SGHVS and CDR2 FQNEAQ. Complete variable domain (other parts from reference TRBV7-8 and TRBJ1-4): GAGVSQSPRYKVAKRGQDVALRCDPISGHVSLFWYQQALGQGPEFLTYFQNEAQLDKSGLPSDRFFAERPEGSVSTLKIQRTQQEDSAVYLCASSPGTVNEKLFFGSGTQLSVL.

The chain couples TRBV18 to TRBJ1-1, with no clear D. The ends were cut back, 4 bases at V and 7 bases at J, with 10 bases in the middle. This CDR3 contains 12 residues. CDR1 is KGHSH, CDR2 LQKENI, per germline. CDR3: CASSLQTVEAFF. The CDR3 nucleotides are TGTGCCAGCTCACTACAAACAGTTGAAGCTTTCTTT.

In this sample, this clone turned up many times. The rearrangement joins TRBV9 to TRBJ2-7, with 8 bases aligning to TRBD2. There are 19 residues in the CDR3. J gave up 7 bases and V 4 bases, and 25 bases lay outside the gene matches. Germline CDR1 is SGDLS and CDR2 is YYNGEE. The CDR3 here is CASSSNPREPGLGGWEQYF. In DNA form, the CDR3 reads TGTGCCAGCAGCTCCAATCCTAGGGAACCGGGACTAGGAGGCTGGGAGCAGTACTTC.

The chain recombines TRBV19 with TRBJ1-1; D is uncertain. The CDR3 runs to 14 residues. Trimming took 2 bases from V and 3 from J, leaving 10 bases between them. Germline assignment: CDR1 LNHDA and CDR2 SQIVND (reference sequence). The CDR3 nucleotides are TGTGCCAGTAGTATACCGGGTGTGGACACTGAAGCTTTCTTT. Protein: CASSIPGVDTEAFF.

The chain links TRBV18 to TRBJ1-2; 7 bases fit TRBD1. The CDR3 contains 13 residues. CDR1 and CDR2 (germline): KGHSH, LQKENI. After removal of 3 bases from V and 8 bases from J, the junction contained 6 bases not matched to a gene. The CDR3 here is CASSPTGDGGYTF. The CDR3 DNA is TGTGCCAGCTCACCCACAGGGGACGGGGGCTACACCTTC.

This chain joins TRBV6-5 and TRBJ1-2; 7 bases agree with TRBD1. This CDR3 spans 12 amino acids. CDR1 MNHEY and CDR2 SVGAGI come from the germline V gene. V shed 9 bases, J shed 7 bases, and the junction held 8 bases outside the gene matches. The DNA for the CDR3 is TGTGCCAGTTACAGGGGTCTTAGTGGCTACACCTTC. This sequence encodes CASYRGLSGYTF.

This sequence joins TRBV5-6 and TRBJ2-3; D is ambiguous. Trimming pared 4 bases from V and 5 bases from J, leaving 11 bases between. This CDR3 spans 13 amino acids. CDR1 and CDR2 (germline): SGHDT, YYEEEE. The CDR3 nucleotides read TGTGCCAGCAGCCCCTCAGGCGTAGATACGCAGTATTTT. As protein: CASSPSGVDTQYF.

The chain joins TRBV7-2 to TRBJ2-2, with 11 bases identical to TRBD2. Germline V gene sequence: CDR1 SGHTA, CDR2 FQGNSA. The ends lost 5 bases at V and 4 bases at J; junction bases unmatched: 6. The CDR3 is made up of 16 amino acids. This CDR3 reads CASSRTSGRATGELFF. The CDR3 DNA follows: TGTGCCAGCAGCCGGACTAGCGGGCGGGCCACCGGGGAGCTGTTTTTT.

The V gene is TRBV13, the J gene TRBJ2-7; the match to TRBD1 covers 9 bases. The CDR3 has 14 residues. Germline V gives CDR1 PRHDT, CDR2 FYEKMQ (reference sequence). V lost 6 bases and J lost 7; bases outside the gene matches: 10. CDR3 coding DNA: TGTGCCAGCAGACCAATTGGGACAGGGTGGGAGCAGTACTTC. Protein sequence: CASRPIGTGWEQYF.

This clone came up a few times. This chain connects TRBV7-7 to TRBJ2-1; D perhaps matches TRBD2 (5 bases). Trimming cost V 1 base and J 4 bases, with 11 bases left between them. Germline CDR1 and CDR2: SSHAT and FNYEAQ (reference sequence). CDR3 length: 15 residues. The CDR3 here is CASSLGTSTYNEQFF. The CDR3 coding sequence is TGTGCCAGCAGCTTAGGGACTTCGACGTACAATGAGCAGTTCTTC.

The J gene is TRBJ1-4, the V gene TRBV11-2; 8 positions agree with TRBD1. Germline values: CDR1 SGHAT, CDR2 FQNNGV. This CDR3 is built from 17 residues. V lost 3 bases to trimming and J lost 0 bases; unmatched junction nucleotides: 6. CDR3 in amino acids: CASSFGQGLATNEKLFF. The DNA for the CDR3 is TGTGCCAGCAGCTTCGGACAGGGACTCGCAACTAATGAAAAACTGTTTTTT.

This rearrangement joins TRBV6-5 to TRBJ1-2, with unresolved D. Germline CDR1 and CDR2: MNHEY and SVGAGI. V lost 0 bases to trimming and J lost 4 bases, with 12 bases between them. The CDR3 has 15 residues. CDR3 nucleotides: TGTGCCAGCAGTTACTCTAAGATGGGCATCTATGGCTACACCTTC. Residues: CASSYSKMGIYGYTF.

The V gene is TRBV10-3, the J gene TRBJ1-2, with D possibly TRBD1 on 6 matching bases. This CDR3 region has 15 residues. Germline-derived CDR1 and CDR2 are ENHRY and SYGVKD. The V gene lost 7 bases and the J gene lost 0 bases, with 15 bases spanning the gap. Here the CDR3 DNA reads TGTGCCATCACCAACCAGGACAGCTCTAACTATGGCTACACCTTC. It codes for CAITNQDSSNYGYTF.

CDR3: CASSLGLAALYEQYF. The CDR3, as DNA: TGTGCCAGCAGCTTGGGACTAGCGGCGCTATACGAGCAGTACTTC. The gene calls are TRBV13 and TRBJ2-7, with 11 bases aligning to TRBD2. Germline CDR1 PRHDT, CDR2 FYEKMQ (reference sequence). Losses at the gene ends were 3 bases for V and 4 bases for J; bases not matched to a gene: 5. The CDR3 runs to 15 residues.

This CDR3 is CSVPRDRNTGELFF. DNA of the CDR3: TGCAGCGTCCCTAGGGACAGGAACACCGGGGAGCTGTTTTTT. The rearrangement links TRBV29-1 to TRBJ2-2, with TRBD1 identical over 7 bases. Looked up from germline, CDR1 is SQVTM and CDR2 is ANQGSEA. The V gene end was trimmed by 6 bases and the J gene end by 1 base; junction bases not matched to a gene: 5. The CDR3 is 14 amino acids.

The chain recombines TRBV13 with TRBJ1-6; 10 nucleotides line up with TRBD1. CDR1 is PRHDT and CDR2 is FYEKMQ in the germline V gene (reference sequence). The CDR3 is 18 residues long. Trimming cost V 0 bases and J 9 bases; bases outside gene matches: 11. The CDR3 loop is CASSLGSERDRGASPLHF. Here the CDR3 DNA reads TGTGCCAGCAGCTTAGGGTCCGAGAGGGACAGGGGAGCTTCACCCCTCCACTTT.

The CDR3 protein is CASSPLAGETGEQYF. DNA of the CDR3: TGCGCCAGCAGCCCACTAGCGGGAGAGACGGGTGAGCAGTACTTC. V and J are TRBV5-1 and TRBJ2-7; 11 bases agree with TRBD2. This CDR3 comprises 15 residues. The V gene's germline CDR1 is SGHRS and CDR2 YFSETQ. J lost 7 bases, V lost 4 bases, and 10 bases had no gene match.

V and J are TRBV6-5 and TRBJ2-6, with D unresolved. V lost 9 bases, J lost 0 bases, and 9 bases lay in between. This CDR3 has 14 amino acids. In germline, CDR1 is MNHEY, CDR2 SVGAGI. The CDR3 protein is CASSSSSGANVLTF. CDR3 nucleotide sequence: TGTGCCAGTTCTTCTTCCTCTGGGGCCAACGTCCTGACTTTC.

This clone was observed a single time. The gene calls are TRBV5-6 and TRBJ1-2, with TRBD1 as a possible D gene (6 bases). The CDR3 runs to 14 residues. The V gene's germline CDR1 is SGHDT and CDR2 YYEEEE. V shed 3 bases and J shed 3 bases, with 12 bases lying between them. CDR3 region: CASSSRTVDYGYTF. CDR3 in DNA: TGTGCCAGCAGCTCACGGACAGTCGACTATGGCTACACCTTC. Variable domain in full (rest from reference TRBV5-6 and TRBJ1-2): DAGVTQSPTHLIKTRGQQVTLRCSPKSGHDTVSWYQQALGQGPQFIFQYYEEEERQRGNFPDRFSGHQFPNYSSELNVNALLLGDSALYLCASSSRTVDYGYTFGSGTRLTVV.

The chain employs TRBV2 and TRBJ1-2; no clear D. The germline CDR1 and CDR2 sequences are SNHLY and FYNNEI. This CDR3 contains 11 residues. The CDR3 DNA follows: TGTGCTGCATCGGGTCGGGAAGCCTACACCTTC. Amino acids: CAASGREAYTF. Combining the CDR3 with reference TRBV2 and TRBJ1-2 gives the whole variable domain EPEVTQTPSHQVTQMGQEVILRCVPISNHLYFYWYRQILGQKVEFLVSFYNNEISEKSEIFDDQFSVERPDGSNFTLKIRSTKLEDSAMYFCAASGREAYTFGSGTRLTVV.

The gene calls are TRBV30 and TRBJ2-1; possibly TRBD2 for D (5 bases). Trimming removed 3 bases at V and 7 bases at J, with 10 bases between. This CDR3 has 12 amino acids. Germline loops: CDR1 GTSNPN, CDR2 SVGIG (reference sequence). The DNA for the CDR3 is TGTGCCTGGAGCGCTACTAGGAATGAGCAGTTCTTC. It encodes CAWSATRNEQFF. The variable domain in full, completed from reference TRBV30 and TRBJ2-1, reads SQTIHQWPATLVQPVGSPLSLECTVEGTSNPNLYWYRQAAGRGLQLLFYSVGIGQISSEVPQNLSASRPQDRQFILSSKKLLLSDSGFYLCAWSATRNEQFFGPGTRLTVL.

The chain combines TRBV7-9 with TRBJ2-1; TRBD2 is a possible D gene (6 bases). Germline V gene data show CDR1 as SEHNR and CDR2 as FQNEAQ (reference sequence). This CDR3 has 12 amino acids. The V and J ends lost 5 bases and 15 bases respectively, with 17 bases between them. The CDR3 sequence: CASSITRDSGFF. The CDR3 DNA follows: TGTGCCAGCAGCATTACCCGGGACTCGGGGTTCTTC.

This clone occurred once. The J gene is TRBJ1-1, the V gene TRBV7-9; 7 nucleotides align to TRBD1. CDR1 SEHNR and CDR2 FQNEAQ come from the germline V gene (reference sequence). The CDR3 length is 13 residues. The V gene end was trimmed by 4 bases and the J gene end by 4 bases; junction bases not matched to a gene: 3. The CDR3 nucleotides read TGTGCCAGCAGCTCGCAGGGGGGCACTGAAGCTTTCTTT. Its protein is CASSSQGGTEAFF.

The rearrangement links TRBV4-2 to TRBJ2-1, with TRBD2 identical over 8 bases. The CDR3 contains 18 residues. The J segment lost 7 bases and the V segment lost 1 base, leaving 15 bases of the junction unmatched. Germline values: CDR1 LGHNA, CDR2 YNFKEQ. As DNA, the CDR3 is TGTGCCAGCAGCCAAGCTCAAGCCGGGACTAGTGATGGGAATGAGCAGTTCTTC. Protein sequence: CASSQAQAGTSDGNEQFF.

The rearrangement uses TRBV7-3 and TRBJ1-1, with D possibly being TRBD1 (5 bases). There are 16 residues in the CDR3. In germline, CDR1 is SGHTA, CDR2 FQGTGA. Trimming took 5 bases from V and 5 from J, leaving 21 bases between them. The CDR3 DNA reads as TGTGCCAGCAGCCGAGAACACGGGACTCTAGGGACTGAAGCTTTCTTT. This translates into CASSREHGTLGTEAFF.

CDR3 sequence: CASSLLEGNYGYTF. CDR3 DNA sequence: TGTGCCAGCAGCTTACTGGAGGGAAACTATGGCTACACCTTC. The chain uses TRBV7-9 and TRBJ1-2; no clear D gene. The CDR3 contains 14 residues. Germline V gives CDR1 SEHNR, CDR2 FQNEAQ (reference sequence). V dropped 2 bases and J dropped 2 bases, with 9 bases sitting between them.